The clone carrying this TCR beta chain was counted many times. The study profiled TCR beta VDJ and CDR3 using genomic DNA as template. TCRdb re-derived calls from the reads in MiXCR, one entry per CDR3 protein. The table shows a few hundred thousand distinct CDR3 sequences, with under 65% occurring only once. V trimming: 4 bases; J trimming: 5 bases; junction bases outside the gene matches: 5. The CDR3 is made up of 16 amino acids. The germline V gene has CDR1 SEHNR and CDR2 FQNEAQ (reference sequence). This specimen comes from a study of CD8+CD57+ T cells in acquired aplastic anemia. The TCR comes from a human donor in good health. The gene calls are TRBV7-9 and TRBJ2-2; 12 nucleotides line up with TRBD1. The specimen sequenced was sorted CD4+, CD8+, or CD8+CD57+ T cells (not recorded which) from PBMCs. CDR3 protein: CASSSGTGGATGELFF. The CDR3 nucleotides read TGTGCCAGCAGCTCCGGGACAGGGGGCGCGACCGGGGAGCTGTTTTTT.